A selection of T cell receptor beta chains follows, all from one sample in a study of blood T cells in healthy people across ages. One entry per CDR3 protein results from TCRdb running MiXCR on the 5' RACE reads. This sample has 600,000 or so distinct CDR3 sequences, with less than 35% found just once. The specimen was blood. The source of these receptors is a woman aged 80 or over in good health. Each CDR3 is given with its conserved first and last residue. The D gene is left open where the match is weak. Clone size, where shown, is once, few, many, or a class for clones that have expanded.

V	size	length	D	J	DNA	CDR3
TRBV7-2	few	17	NA	TRBJ1-3	TGTGCCAGCAGCTTAGATTCTCAGAGCTTCTCTGGAAACACCATATATTTT	CASSLDSQSFSGNTIYF
TRBV5-1	NA	12	NA	TRBJ1-1	TGCGCCAGCAGCTTGGGTCACGATGAAGCTTTCTTT	CASSLGHDEAFF
TRBV9	many	15	TRBD1	TRBJ1-6	TGTGCCAGCAGCCCTGGGACAGGGGCGCAATCACCCCTCCACTTT	CASSPGTGAQSPLHF
TRBV7-2	many	19	NA	TRBJ1-6	TGTGCCAGCAGCCGTTTTGGACGGACCGGCCTGGGAGATAATTCACCCCTCCACTTT	CASSRFGRTGLGDNSPLHF
TRBV29-1	many	13	TRBD1	TRBJ1-2	TGCAGCGCCGAATCTCAGGGGGCGCAAGGCTACACCTTC	CSAESQGAQGYTF
TRBV7-3	many	15	TRBD1	TRBJ1-2	TGTGCCAGCAGCTCCACCGGACAGGGGCCGGGAGGCTACACCTTC	CASSSTGQGPGGYTF
TRBV4-2	NA	13	TRBD1	TRBJ2-7	TGTGCCAGCAGTCAGTACAGGGGACACATTCGGTACTTC	CASSQYRGHIRYF
TRBV4-1	NA	14	NA	TRBJ1-2	TGCGTCAGCAGCCAAGTAACAGCTAACTATGGCTACACCTTC	CVSSQVTANYGYTF
TRBV7-6	NA	17	NA	TRBJ1-4	TGTGCCAGCAGCATAGCCCCGGGGAGCAGGACTAATGAAAAACTGTTTTTT	CASSIAPGSRTNEKLFF
TRBV28	NA	13	NA	TRBJ1-2	TGTGCCAGCAGTCCCCCCCGTGCCAGGGGCTACACCTTC	CASSPPRARGYTF
TRBV30	few	13	TRBD1	TRBJ1-2	TGTGCCCTCCAGGGGGGAGCTAACTATGGCTACACCTTC	CALQGGANYGYTF
TRBV29-1	many	16	TRBD1	TRBJ2-4	TGCAGCGTTTCGACAGGGATTGGGCTAGCCAAAAACATTCAGTACTTC	CSVSTGIGLAKNIQYF
TRBV20-1	NA	13	TRBD2	TRBJ2-7	TGCAGTGCTAGCGGGAGGGCCTTATACGAGCAGTACTTC	CSASGRALYEQYF
TRBV6-5	many	18	NA	TRBJ1-6	TGTGCCAGCAGTTCCCTCAGTGGAACCCTCACTACTAATTCACCCCTCCACTTT	CASSSLSGTLTTNSPLHF
TRBV5-1	many	13	NA	TRBJ2-7	TGCGCCAGCAGCTTGGCCGTCGGCTACGAGCAGTACTTC	CASSLAVGYEQYF
TRBV29-1	many	13	NA	TRBJ1-1	TGCAGCGTTGAAGACTTACCACACACTGAAGCTTTCTTT	CSVEDLPHTEAFF
TRBV3-1	NA	15	NA	TRBJ1-5	TGTGCCAGCAGCCAAGGGCGCAGGGGAGGCCAGCCCCAGCATTTT	CASSQGRRGGQPQHF
TRBV7-2	many	17	TRBD1	TRBJ1-5	TGTGCCAGCAGACCAACCGACAGGGCCGGCGGCAATCAGCCCCAGCATTTT	CASRPTDRAGGNQPQHF
TRBV9	NA	12	NA	TRBJ2-7	TGTGCCAGCAACAGAGGTGGGGGGGAGCAGTACTTC	CASNRGGGEQYF
TRBV10-3	many	14	NA	TRBJ2-3	TGTGCCATCAGGGGTACAGGGTCCACAGATACGCAGTATTTT	CAIRGTGSTDTQYF
TRBV20-1	many	14	NA	TRBJ1-6	TGCAGTGCTGGCCTTGGGGGGGACAATTCACCCCTCCACTTT	CSAGLGGDNSPLHF
TRBV5-1	many	15	TRBD1	TRBJ1-2	TGCGCCAGCAGCCCCGAGCCCGGGACAGGGGGAGGCTACACCTTC	CASSPEPGTGGGYTF
TRBV7-3	many	17	TRBD2	TRBJ2-1	TGTGCCAGCAGCCCTACGAGGCTAGCGGGGGGGCCTAATGAGCAGTTCTTC	CASSPTRLAGGPNEQFF
TRBV25-1	few	13	TRBD1	TRBJ1-2	TGTGCCAGCAGTGCACAGGGGGAGAGGGGCTACACCTTC	CASSAQGERGYTF
TRBV6-6	many	15	TRBD1	TRBJ1-2	TGTGCCAGCAGTTACTCGATAGACAGGGACTATGGCTACACCTTC	CASSYSIDRDYGYTF
TRBV6-5	NA	14	TRBD1	TRBJ1-1	TGTGCCAGCAGTCCCGGGGACAGGAACACTGAAGCTTTCTTT	CASSPGDRNTEAFF
TRBV27	many	14	TRBD1	TRBJ1-2	TGTGCCAGCAGTTTATACAGGGGGTCGCGTGGCTACACCTTC	CASSLYRGSRGYTF
TRBV6-2/TRBV6-3	few	9	NA	TRBJ1-1	TGTGCCAGTGGGGGAGAAGCTTTCTTT	CASGGEAFF
TRBV20-1	many	14	NA	TRBJ2-3	TGCAGTGCTCCCCTAGGGGGTAGGACAGATACGCAGTATTTT	CSAPLGGRTDTQYF
TRBV20-1	many	14	TRBD2	TRBJ2-1	TGCAGTGCCAGCGGGACGGCGGGGTACAATGAGCAGTTCTTC	CSASGTAGYNEQFF
TRBV30	few	15	NA	TRBJ2-1	TGTGCCTGGAGTGCCAGGGACCCGACCTACAATGAGCAGTTCTTC	CAWSARDPTYNEQFF
TRBV5-6	many	17	NA	TRBJ1-1	TGTGCCAGCAGCTTGGTTGGGGGGGGGGCTGGCGGCACTGAAGCTTTCTTT	CASSLVGGGAGGTEAFF
TRBV15	NA	12	NA	TRBJ1-5	TGTGCCACCAGCAGAGCAGGGGAGCCCCAGCATTTT	CATSRAGEPQHF
TRBV7-3	many	13	NA	TRBJ2-1	TGTGCCAGCAGCCCATTGCGGGACAATGAGCAGTTCTTC	CASSPLRDNEQFF
TRBV9	NA	16	TRBD1	TRBJ2-3	TGTGCCAGCAGCGTAGGGACAGGGTCCCCCACAGATACGCAGTATTTT	CASSVGTGSPTDTQYF
TRBV5-6	NA	15	TRBD1	TRBJ1-1	TGTGCCAGCAGCTTCCAGGGGGCTCCCGCGCGGGAAGCTTTCTTT	CASSFQGAPAREAFF
TRBV12-3/TRBV12-4	many	13	NA	TRBJ1-2	TGTGCCAGCAGTTTACTGCAGAGCTATGGCTACACCTTC	CASSLLQSYGYTF
TRBV3-1	few	12	TRBD1	TRBJ1-1	TGTGCCAGCAGCCAGGGCAGGGGGCAAGCTTTCTTT	CASSQGRGQAFF
TRBV7-7	NA	19	TRBD2	TRBJ2-1	TGTGCTAGCAGCCCTCTCCCGGGACTAGCGGGTGGGGGCTACAATGAGCAGTTCTTC	CASSPLPGLAGGGYNEQFF
TRBV30	few	15	TRBD1	TRBJ2-5	TGTGCCTGGAGCAAAGGACAGGACAATTACAATGAGCAGTACTTC	CAWSKGQDNYNEQYF
TRBV3-1	many	15	TRBD1	TRBJ2-7	TGTGCCAGCAGCCGGATTGGGACAGGGGGCTACGAGCAGTACTTC	CASSRIGTGGYEQYF
TRBV10-3	many	12	NA	TRBJ2-1	TGTGCCATCAGCCCGGGCCGTTATGAGCAGTTCTTC	CAISPGRYEQFF
TRBV6-2/TRBV6-3	few	15	NA	TRBJ1-1	TGTGCCAGCAGTTTCCCCGGGACCGCGAACACTGAAGCTTTCTTT	CASSFPGTANTEAFF
TRBV9	many	13	TRBD1	TRBJ2-7	TGTGCCAGCAGCGTTTCAGGGGGCTACGAGCAGTACTTC	CASSVSGGYEQYF
TRBV12-3/TRBV12-4	many	14	NA	TRBJ1-2	TGTGCCAGCAGTCCAACCGGGATTTACTATGGCTACACCTTC	CASSPTGIYYGYTF
TRBV6-1	few	14	NA	TRBJ2-2	TGTGCCAGCAGAGGGGGGCTATCAACCGGGGAGCTGTTTTTT	CASRGGLSTGELFF
TRBV6-1	few	13	NA	TRBJ1-4	TGTGCCAGCGGGCTGGAAGGCGTTGAAAAACTGTTTTTT	CASGLEGVEKLFF
TRBV2	many	12	NA	TRBJ2-1	TGTGCCAGCAGTGCCCGCGCCAATGAGCAGTTCTTC	CASSARANEQFF
TRBV7-3	NA	14	TRBD2	TRBJ2-1	TGTGCCAGCAGCTACACTAGCGGGGCAAATGAGCAGTTCTTC	CASSYTSGANEQFF
TRBV12-3/TRBV12-4	few	14	NA	TRBJ1-5	TGTGCCAGCAGTTTAGGCACAGCGGATAGGCCCCAGCATTTT	CASSLGTADRPQHF
TRBV4-2	many	13	NA	TRBJ1-2	TGTGCCAGCAGCCAACCGTTAAGGGATGGCTACACCTTC	CASSQPLRDGYTF
TRBV20-1	NA	15	NA	TRBJ1-4	TGCAGTGCCCAATCCACTAGGACAGTGGGTGAAAAACTGTTTTTT	CSAQSTRTVGEKLFF
TRBV5-1	many	14	NA	TRBJ1-2	TGCGCCAGCACAAGGGACCGCCCGGATTATGGCTACACCTTC	CASTRDRPDYGYTF
TRBV7-3	NA	15	NA	TRBJ1-3	TGTGCCAGCAGCTTAACGACTGATCCTGGAAACACCATATATTTT	CASSLTTDPGNTIYF